The rows below give T cell receptor beta chains drawn from one sample of a study of blood T cells in healthy people across ages. TCRdb re-called the 5' RACE reads through MiXCR, storing one row per CDR3 protein. This table holds around 970,000 distinct CDR3 sequences, roughly half found once. Sequenced input: blood. The receptors derive from a woman aged 60-75 years in good health. The CDR3 runs from the conserved cysteine through the conserved F or W. The D gene is left open where the match is weak. Expanded clones get a size class; other rows say once, few or many, or leave the size out.

DNA	CDR3	D	J	size	V
TGCGCCAGCAGCCATCCCCAGGGCAGGGTTTACGAGCAGTACTTC	CASSHPQGRVYEQYF	NA	TRBJ2-7	few	TRBV4-1
TGTGCCAGCAGCGGGGTTGGAAAGACCCAGTACTTC	CASSGVGKTQYF	NA	TRBJ2-5	few	TRBV7-2
TGTGCCAGCAGCTCGCGGGGGCAACTCGCAGGGCGACAGTACTTC	CASSSRGQLAGRQYF	NA	TRBJ2-5	few	TRBV7-8
TGTGCCAGCAGCAACTGGGTCCGTACCGAGACCCAGTACTTC	CASSNWVRTETQYF	NA	TRBJ2-5	NA	TRBV7-2
TGTGCCAGCAGCTCTACGGGACATGGCTGCACCTTC	CASSSTGHGCTF	NA	TRBJ1-2	NA	TRBV7-9
TGTGCCAGCAGAACCGGGACAGGGGTCCACGAGCAGTACTTC	CASRTGTGVHEQYF	TRBD1	TRBJ2-7	NA	TRBV6-5
TGTGCCAGCAGGTACACGAGCGCCTACGAGCAGTACTTC	CASRYTSAYEQYF	NA	TRBJ2-7	NA	TRBV12-3/TRBV12-4
TGTGCCGGCAGCCCAGGCCGGCAGCACCAAGAGACCCAGTACTTC	CAGSPGRQHQETQYF	NA	TRBJ2-5	NA	TRBV3-1
TGCGCCAGCAGCCTCAGGACTAGCGGGAGAGTCTACGAGCAGTACTTC	CASSLRTSGRVYEQYF	TRBD2	TRBJ2-7	few	TRBV5-1
TGTGCCAGCAGTTCTACAGGGAGCTACGAGCAGTACTTC	CASSSTGSYEQYF	NA	TRBJ2-7	many	TRBV12-3/TRBV12-4
TGTGCCAGCAGTGTCTCAACGGGGGCGTACGGCTACACCTTC	CASSVSTGAYGYTF	NA	TRBJ1-2	NA	TRBV2
TGCAGTGCACAAGGGCTCCCGGTTAAGGGCTACAATGAGCAGTTCTTC	CSAQGLPVKGYNEQFF	NA	TRBJ2-1	few	TRBV20-1
TGTGCCAGCAGTTACTCGGGAGTAACAGATTCGCAGTATTTT	CASSYSGVTDSQYF	NA	TRBJ2-3	NA	TRBV6-5
TGTGCCAGCAGCCCACAGTTCGGGCTCTACGAGCAGTACTTC	CASSPQFGLYEQYF	NA	TRBJ2-7	few	TRBV11-1
TGTGCCAGCAGCGGAGCCTTAGGGGGAGGAGAGACCCAGTACTTC	CASSGALGGGETQYF	NA	TRBJ2-5	NA	TRBV7-2
TGCGCCAGCAGCAGCCCGACTAGCGGGAGGGATTCCTACAATGAGCAGTTCTTC	CASSSPTSGRDSYNEQFF	TRBD2	TRBJ2-1	NA	TRBV5-1
TGCGCCAGCAGCCAGGGAATTAGCTATGGCTACACCTTC	CASSQGISYGYTF	NA	TRBJ1-2	few	TRBV4-1
TGTGCCAGCAGCTTAACAGGGACGCCAGACAATGAGCAGTACTTC	CASSLTGTPDNEQYF	NA	TRBJ2-7	NA	TRBV7-3
TGCAGTGCTATGTCGGGTGGATCTAGCGGGAGGGCCGGTGAGCAGTTCTTC	CSAMSGGSSGRAGEQFF	TRBD2	TRBJ2-1	once	TRBV20-1
TGCAGTATGGACAGCAACAACGAGCAGTACTTC	CSMDSNNEQYF	NA	TRBJ2-7	few	TRBV20-1
TGTGCCAGCAGCCAGCCGGGACTAGCGGGGAACACCGGGGAGCTGTTTTTT	CASSQPGLAGNTGELFF	TRBD2	TRBJ2-2	NA	TRBV14
TGCGCCAGCAGCCCTTCCCTGACTAGCGGGAGCGGGTTAGGGCAGTACTTC	CASSPSLTSGSGLGQYF	TRBD2	TRBJ2-5	NA	TRBV4-1
TGCGCCAGCAGCCCATCCGGGACTAGCGGGAGATCTAACTACGAGCAGTACTTC	CASSPSGTSGRSNYEQYF	TRBD2	TRBJ2-7	few	TRBV4-1
TGCAGTGCCCCCCGGGACCAAGAGACCCAGTACTTC	CSAPRDQETQYF	NA	TRBJ2-5	once	TRBV20-1
TGTGCCAGCAGTAAGGGACAGGGAACCTATGGCTACACCTTC	CASSKGQGTYGYTF	TRBD1	TRBJ1-2	many	TRBV25-1
TGCAGTGCTCAGAGGACAGGGAACACTGAAGCTTTCTTT	CSAQRTGNTEAFF	TRBD1	TRBJ1-1	NA	TRBV20-1
TGCAGTGCTAGAATGGGAGGTAGTCCGGAGACCCAGTACTTC	CSARMGGSPETQYF	NA	TRBJ2-5	NA	TRBV20-1
TGTGCCAGCAGCTTAGGGGTAGGACAAGAGACCCAGTACTTC	CASSLGVGQETQYF	NA	TRBJ2-5	few	TRBV7-2
TGTGCCAGCAGTTTGGTTCGCAGCGACATTCAGTACTTC	CASSLVRSDIQYF	NA	TRBJ2-4	few	TRBV28
TGCAGTGAACCGACAGCAGAGACCCAGTACTTC	CSEPTAETQYF	NA	TRBJ2-5	few	TRBV20-1
TGTGCCAGCAGTGAACCAACTAGCCGTGATCTTAGGAATGAGCAGTTCTTC	CASSEPTSRDLRNEQFF	NA	TRBJ2-1	NA	TRBV2
TGTGCCATCAGTGACCCGACAGGTGAGCAGTTCTTC	CAISDPTGEQFF	NA	TRBJ2-1	NA	TRBV10-3
TGCAGTGCTAGATCCAGGCAGCAGTACTTC	CSARSRQQYF	NA	TRBJ2-4	NA	TRBV20-1
TGTGCCAGCAGTCCGGCGGGGGGCCTGAATTCCTACGAGCAGTACTTC	CASSPAGGLNSYEQYF	TRBD2	TRBJ2-7	NA	TRBV28
TGTGCCAGCAGCTTACTAGCGGGAGCGGGGTACGAGCAGTACTTC	CASSLLAGAGYEQYF	TRBD2	TRBJ2-7	NA	TRBV5-6
TGCAGCGTGGAAACCGGGACAGGGGGCAACATTCAGTACTTC	CSVETGTGGNIQYF	TRBD1	TRBJ2-4	many	TRBV29-1
TGTGCCATCAGGGATCAGGGGACAGATCAGCCCCAGCATTTT	CAIRDQGTDQPQHF	TRBD1	TRBJ1-5	NA	TRBV10-3
TGCGCCAGCAGCGATCTGGGGGCTTATAATTCACCCCTCCACTTT	CASSDLGAYNSPLHF	NA	TRBJ1-6	few	TRBV4-1
TGTGCCAGCAGCCCTATGTTACCCGACAGGGTGGGGAGCTATGGCTACACCTTC	CASSPMLPDRVGSYGYTF	TRBD1	TRBJ1-2	few	TRBV7-3
TGTGCCAGCAGCCTCGGGACTAGCTTGCTTGCAGATACGCAGTATTTT	CASSLGTSLLADTQYF	TRBD2	TRBJ2-3	once	TRBV7-7
TGTGCCAGCAGCCAAAATGAGGGACTAGCGGGACTCCGTCAAGAGACCCAGTACTTC	CASSQNEGLAGLRQETQYF	TRBD2	TRBJ2-5	NA	TRBV3-1
TGTGCCAGCAGCGAGAGAGGGGTCGGAACTCAAGAGACCCAGTACTTC	CASSERGVGTQETQYF	NA	TRBJ2-5	NA	TRBV9
TGCAGTGCGACTGGACAGGGCTCGTCTGATGGCTACACCTTC	CSATGQGSSDGYTF	TRBD1	TRBJ1-2	few	TRBV20-1
TGCGCCAGCAGCTTGGAGACAGAGGGCCGAGACTATGGCTACACCTTC	CASSLETEGRDYGYTF	NA	TRBJ1-2	NA	TRBV5-1
TGTGCCAGCAGCTTGAGGGGCGGGACTCTATATGGCTACACCTTC	CASSLRGGTLYGYTF	NA	TRBJ1-2	NA	TRBV7-9
TGTGCCAGCAGCTATGCGGGACGGGGCTCCTACGAGCAGTACTTC	CASSYAGRGSYEQYF	NA	TRBJ2-7	NA	TRBV7-8
TGTGCCAGCAGACCCTTGGACGGGTACGAGCAGTACTTC	CASRPLDGYEQYF	NA	TRBJ2-7	NA	TRBV6-6